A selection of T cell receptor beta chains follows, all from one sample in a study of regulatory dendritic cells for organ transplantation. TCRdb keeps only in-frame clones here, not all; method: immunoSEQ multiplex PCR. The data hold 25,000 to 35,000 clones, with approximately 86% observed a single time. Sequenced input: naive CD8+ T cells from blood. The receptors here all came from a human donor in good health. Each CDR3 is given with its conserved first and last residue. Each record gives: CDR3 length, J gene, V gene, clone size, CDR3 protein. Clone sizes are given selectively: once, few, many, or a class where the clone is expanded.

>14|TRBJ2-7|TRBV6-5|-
CASSQGQVGYEQYF
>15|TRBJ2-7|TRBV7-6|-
CASRSQGGPSYEQYF
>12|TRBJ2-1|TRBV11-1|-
CASSFAGYEQFF
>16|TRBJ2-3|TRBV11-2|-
CASSPLAGGLADTQYF
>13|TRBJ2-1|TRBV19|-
CASSIGQTNEQFF
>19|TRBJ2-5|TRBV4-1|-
CASSQGLAGGLAGPETQYF
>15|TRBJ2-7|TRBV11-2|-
CASSLEVGLAYEQYF
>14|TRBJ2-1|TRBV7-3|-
CASSLRGGGNEQFF
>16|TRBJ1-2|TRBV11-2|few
CASSLDGSGRTYGYTF
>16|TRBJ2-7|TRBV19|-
CASSIDMSGQIYEQYF
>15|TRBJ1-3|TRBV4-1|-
CASSPYQDSGNTIYF
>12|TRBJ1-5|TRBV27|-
CASSGGGDGQHF
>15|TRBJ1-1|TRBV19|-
CASTQGQNLNTEAFF
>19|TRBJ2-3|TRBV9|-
CASSVEGGGGLAVTDTQYF
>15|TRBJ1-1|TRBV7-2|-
CASSLGRAGYTEAFF